This TCR beta chain derives from a study of blood T cell repertoires in COVID-19. Study as a whole: COVID-19 samples, acute and convalescent, were from the United States, Italy and Spain. PBMCs, B-cell-depleted T cells, or T cells were the source of the cDNA or gDNA that made up the material.

As processed by the authors: Quantification of nucleated cells was approximated via reference gene primer amplification. Data came from immunoSEQ multiplex PCR; TCRdb stores just in-frame clones and leaves some out. V and J calls and clone size follow that table, whereas D and trimming were derived from the DNA. Here the sample spans some 250,000 clones, 70% to 90% being singletons. Looked up from germline, CDR1 is SGHDT and CDR2 is YYEEEE. The V segment lost 1 base and the J segment 9 bases; nucleotides outside the gene matches: 19. CDR3 length: 19 amino acids. The TCR comes from a man between 25 and 39 years old with active or convalescent COVID-19. The chain uses TRBV5-6 and TRBJ2-1; TRBD1 aligns across 10 bases. The source material was peripheral blood. The CDR3 DNA follows: TGTGCCAGCAGCTTGTTCTCTGGGACAGGGGCATCCTACAATGTTGAGCAGTTCTTC. Translating gives CASSLFSGTGASYNVEQFF.